This is a list of T cell receptor beta chains from one sample in a study of shared clonotypes between healthy human individuals. This table comes from immunoSEQ multiplex PCR, and its TCRdb copy is limited to in-frame clones, with some not included. This table holds around 1.1 million clones, roughly 80% found once. The specimen sequenced was memory CD4+ T cells from PBMCs. The source of these receptors is a young man in good health. Some clones in this sample may be carry-over from other donors' samples. The conserved cysteine and the conserved F or W are not part of the CDR3 here. Where a row states a size, it is once, few, many or the class of an expanded clone; other rows omit it.

V,length,size,CDR3
TRBV28,10,.,ASSLFPHEQY
TRBV5-4,13,once,VVQLAGGSYNEQF
TRBV5-1,11,.,ASSGQGNYGYT
TRBV6-1,12,.,ASSEALSGTEEF
TRBV5-4,13,once,ASSQDNRAGTEAF
TRBV5-5,12,.,ASSLAGVEDTQY
TRBV7-3,15,.,ASSPYGTSGNTGELF
TRBV9,13,.,ASSVDLGAGQPQH
TRBV9,13,.,ASSVGLAGVWEQY
TRBV6-1,13,few,ASIQPGGANYGYT
TRBV11-2,12,.,ASSSIASTDTQY
TRBV6-5,11,.,ASRDGAEDTQY
TRBV29-1,10,few,SVAESGDGYT
TRBV28,11,.,ASSYGTTDTQY
TRBV9,12,.,ASSFSAEGHEQF
TRBV11-2,13,.,ASSLSSRKSTEAF
TRBV18,17,.,ASSPGDREWRSGANVLT
TRBV2,12,.,ASSAGGGGQPQH
TRBV18,15,.,ASSSGTSGRATETQY
TRBV2,11,.,ASSGLLPGELF
TRBV5-4,12,many,ASSLRAGDYGYT
TRBV7-3,15,.,ASPTRKTSGTSYEQY
TRBV19,11,.,ASSERLQETQY
TRBV12-2,14,few,ASRPEGEYGRYEQY
TRBV9,12,.,ASSVQLSTDTQY
TRBV10-3,13,.,AIRTSGRASYEQY
TRBV5-1,15,.,ASSRGGREGSYNEQF
TRBV7-3,13,.,ASSPRGLGAGELF
TRBV9,11,.,ASSVGVPDTQY
TRBV6-4,15,.,ASSGWGLPLDGNEQF
TRBV11-2,12,few,ASSLDLGRGEQF
TRBV28,13,.,ASSLSGTGDETQY
TRBV4-2,13,.,ASSPVVGPYNEQF
TRBV10-3,13,.,AIRGTGVNTGELF
TRBV5-1,14,.,ASSPGSSESTDTQY
TRBV28,12,.,ASTDPPVNTEAF
TRBV7-3,12,.,ASSSGGGHNEQF
TRBV5-6,12,.,ASSLMGAGQPQH
TRBV28,10,.,ASSPQANTQY